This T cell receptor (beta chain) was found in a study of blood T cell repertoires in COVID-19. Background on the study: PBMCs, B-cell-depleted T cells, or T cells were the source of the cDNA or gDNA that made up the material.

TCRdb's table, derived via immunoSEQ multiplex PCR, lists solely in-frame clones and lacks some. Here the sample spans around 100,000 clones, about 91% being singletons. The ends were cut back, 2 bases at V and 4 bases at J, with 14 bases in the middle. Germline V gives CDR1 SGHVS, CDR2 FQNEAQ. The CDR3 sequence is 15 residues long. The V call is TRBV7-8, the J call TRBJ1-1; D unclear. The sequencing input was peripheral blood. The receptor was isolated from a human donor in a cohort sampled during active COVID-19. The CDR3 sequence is CASSLREGFGTEAFF. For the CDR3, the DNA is TGTGCCAGCAGCTTACGGGAGGGCTTTGGCACTGAAGCTTTCTTT.